This T cell receptor beta chain was identified during a study of blood T cell repertoires in COVID-19. Study context: The origin of the acute and convalescent COVID-19 samples was the United States, Italy and Spain. The cDNA or gDNA used as material had been derived from T cells, B-cell-depleted T cells, or PBMCs.

As handled by the study authors: Amplified reference gene primers provided the basis for estimating nucleated cell counts. Method: immunoSEQ multiplex PCR; TCRdb's copy keeps in-frame clones and lacks some. V and J calls and clone size follow that table, whereas D and trimming were derived from the DNA. The sample contains 95,000 to 110,000 clones, around four fifths of which appear only once. The V and J ends lost 5 bases and 7 bases, in that order; junction bases with no gene match: 5. This CDR3 contains 13 residues. Germline V gene lookup returns CDR1 SQVTM and CDR2 ANQGSEA. The clonotype originates from a man between 65 and 85 years old with acute or convalescent COVID-19. The chain has TRBV29-1 and TRBJ2-3; TRBD1 agrees at 11 bases. Sequencing was done on a sample of peripheral blood. CDR3 bases: TGCAGCGTTATCGGACAGGGGGCTCATACGCAGTATTTT. Translating gives CSVIGQGAHTQYF.